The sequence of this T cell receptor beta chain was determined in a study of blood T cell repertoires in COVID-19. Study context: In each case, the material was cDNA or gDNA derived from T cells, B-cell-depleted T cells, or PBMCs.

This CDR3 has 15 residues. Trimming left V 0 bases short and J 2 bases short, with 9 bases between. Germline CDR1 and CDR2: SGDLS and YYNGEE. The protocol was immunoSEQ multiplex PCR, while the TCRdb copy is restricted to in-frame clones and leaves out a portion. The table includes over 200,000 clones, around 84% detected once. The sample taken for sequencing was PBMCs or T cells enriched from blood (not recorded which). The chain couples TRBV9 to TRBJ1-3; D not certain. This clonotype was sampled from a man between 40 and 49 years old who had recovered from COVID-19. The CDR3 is CASSVDGQAGNTIYF. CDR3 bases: TGTGCCAGCAGCGTAGATGGGCAAGCTGGAAACACCATATATTTT.